This T cell receptor beta chain was obtained from a study of cytomegalovirus exposure and HLA in healthy donors. The CDR3 is made up of 16 amino acids. Deletions cut 0 bases from V and 4 bases from J, with 14 bases between. Germline V gene sequence: CDR1 SGDLS, CDR2 YYNGEE. Primers: 60 Vbeta forward and 13 Jbeta reverse. Clones were sequenced by immunoSEQ multiplex PCR, and TCRdb holds only the in-frame ones, with some missing. This table has some 170,000 clones, 70% appearing once. The rearrangement links TRBV9 to TRBJ1-5; D not certain. Sequenced material: PBMCs. The source is a man aged 18 to 29 in good health and CMV-seropositive. The CDR3 reads CASSVGPREKNQPQHF. The CDR3 bases are TGTGCCAGCAGCGTAGGGCCCCGGGAGAAAAATCAGCCCCAGCATTTT.